Listed here are 8 T cell receptor beta chains from one sample, sequenced in a study of CXCR3-negative and CXCR3-positive naive CD8 T cells. The TRB libraries of cDNA were built by UMI-labeled 5' RACE. With the 5' RACE reads reprocessed, TCRdb shows one record per CDR3 protein and no DNA. The table lists tens of thousands of distinct CDR3 sequences. The sequenced sample consisted of memory CD8+ T cells from blood. These receptors all stem from a human donor in good health. Some clones in this sample may be carry-over from other donors' samples.

The chain couples TRBV4-3 to TRBJ1-1. CDR3 size: 13 residues. Germline assignment: CDR1 LGHNA and CDR2 YSLEER. The CDR3: CASSQDIGTEAFF.

This chain uses TRBV7-9 with TRBJ1-2. The CDR3 covers 15 residues. Germline V gene lookup returns CDR1 SEHNR and CDR2 FQNEAQ (reference sequence). Here the CDR3 reads CASSWISEGIYGYTF.

The chain carries TRBV20-1 and TRBJ2-1; TCRdb's assignment of TRBD1 cannot be checked, as there is no DNA. This CDR3 comprises 12 residues. Germline loops: CDR1 DFQATT, CDR2 SNEGSKA (reference sequence). CDR3: CSVLDWGNEQFF.

Here the CDR3 reads CASSYGTEAFF. The V and J genes are TRBV6-5 and TRBJ1-1. Germline V gives CDR1 MNHEY, CDR2 SVGAGI. The CDR3 runs 11 residues.

J is TRBJ1-2 and V is TRBV29-1; the D call of TRBD1 rests on TCRdb alone, since no DNA is present to check it. Germline lookup yields CDR1 SQVTM and CDR2 ANQGSEA. The CDR3 consists of 13 residues. This CDR3 reads CSVDPQGNPGYTF.

The genes are TRBV20-1 and TRBJ1-1; TCRdb picks TRBD1, but there is no DNA to check that call. The CDR3 extends over 13 amino acids. Germline lookup yields CDR1 DFQATT and CDR2 SNEGSKA (reference sequence). The CDR3 loop is CNTPGPQWAEAFF.

The V gene is TRBV20-1, the J gene TRBJ1-2; TCRdb picks TRBD1, but there is no DNA to check that call. The CDR3 is 13 residues long. The V gene's germline CDR1 is DFQATT and CDR2 SNEGSKA (reference sequence). This chain's CDR3 is CSARDGQDYGYTF.

The V and J genes are TRBV29-1 and TRBJ1-2; the D call of TRBD1 rests on TCRdb alone, since no DNA is present to check it. The CDR3 consists of 16 residues. Germline V gene lookup returns CDR1 SQVTM and CDR2 ANQGSEA. The CDR3 is CSVEDEDGRGKDGYTF.